Included here is one T cell receptor beta chain sequence, with context. Antigen unknown. The record originates from a study of early stage breast cancer tumors. Turning to the study itself: Most of the 16 invasive tumors were ER+, PR+ and HER2-. Among roughly twelve ER+/PR+/HER2- tumors, eight were ductal, four lobular.

Per the germline V gene, CDR1 is MNHNS and CDR2 is SASEGT. V shed 4 bases and J shed 4 bases, with 23 bases lying between them. CDR3 size: 17 residues. Clones were read by immunoSEQ multiplex PCR, and TCRdb kept only the in-frame ones, dropping some. Of approximately 70,000 clones detected, about 85% appear once; the ten largest clones hold about 4.8%. Whole-study findings and limits: Commonly generated sequences made up most enriched TCRB sequences shared between patients.

This sequence was found in a person in their 40s with breast cancer. The sample was blood. The V call is TRBV6-1, the J call TRBJ2-7; weak D call: TRBD1 (6 bases). CDR3 amino acids: CASSGGLRGKPYYEQYF. CDR3 DNA sequence: TGTGCCAGCAGTGGGGGGTTGAGGGGGAAACCTTATTACGAGCAGTACTTC.